These 18 T cell receptor beta chains were sequenced from one sample in a study of siplizumab effects on memory and regulatory T cells. Data came from immunoSEQ multiplex PCR; TCRdb stores just in-frame clones and leaves some out. The sample shows roughly 64,000 clones, roughly 97% of them seen only once. Source material: naive CD8+ T cells sorted from blood. The origin of the receptors is a human donor in good health.

V gene TRBV18 combines with J gene TRBJ1-6; 10 bases map to TRBD1. CDR1 is KGHSH, CDR2 LQKENI, per germline. Trimming at V came to 5 bases and at J to 8 bases, leaving 6 bases not matched to a gene. CDR3 size: 15 residues. The DNA for the CDR3 is TGTGCCAGCTCAGGGACAGGGGTAGTGGATTCACCCCTCCACTTT. Protein product: CASSGTGVVDSPLHF.

V gene TRBV7-9 combines with J gene TRBJ2-5; weak D call: TRBD1 (5 bases). This CDR3 has 14 amino acids. Germline V gene data show CDR1 as SEHNR and CDR2 as FQNEAQ (reference sequence). The V and J ends lost 6 bases and 2 bases respectively, with 13 bases between them. CDR3 sequence reads: CASSSSGLQETQYF. CDR3 DNA sequence: TGTGCCAGCAGTTCTTCAGGGTTACAAGAGACCCAGTACTTC.

The chain is built from TRBV30 and TRBJ1-4; D gene unclear. Trimming left V 6 bases short and J 8 bases short, with 16 bases between. Germline V gives CDR1 GTSNPN, CDR2 SVGIG (reference sequence). This CDR3 has 13 residues. The CDR3 loop is CACPGPKEEKLFF. The CDR3 bases are TGTGCCTGCCCGGGCCCCAAGGAGGAAAAACTGTTTTTT.

This clone was seen a single time. This sequence joins TRBV10-1 and TRBJ2-7; 10 bases are shared with TRBD2. From germline, CDR1 is WNHNN and CDR2 SYGVQD (reference sequence). This CDR3 contains 14 residues. The V and J ends lost 3 bases and 5 bases, in that order; junction bases with no gene match: 4. The CDR3 DNA sequence: TGCGCCAGCAGTGATAACAGCGGGGGGGACGAGCAGTACTTC. Its translation is CASSDNSGGDEQYF.

A single count supports this clone. V is TRBV10-2 and J is TRBJ2-1; TRBD2 aligns across 9 bases. Trimming cost V 4 bases and J 7 bases; bases outside gene matches: 8. The germline V gene has CDR1 WSHSY and CDR2 SAAADI. This CDR3 contains 15 residues. This CDR3 is CASSGRGGAFNEQFF. The CDR3 region has the DNA TGCGCCAGCAGTGGGCGCGGGGGGGCTTTTAATGAGCAGTTCTTC.

This clone appeared a single time. The chain carries TRBV21-1 and TRBJ1-1. TRBV21-1 is shown as a pseudogene. The CDR3 has 15 residues. This CDR3 reads CASSKVGVGDTEAFF. Written as DNA, the CDR3 is TGTGCCAGCAGCAAAGTTGGGGTCGGGGACACTGAAGCTTTCTTT.

This chain uses TRBV5-1 with TRBJ2-1; D unresolved. CDR3 length: 15 amino acids. CDR1 is SGHRS and CDR2 is YFSETQ in the germline V gene. V was cut by 4 bases and J by 3 bases, with 14 bases left in between. The CDR3 DNA reads TGCGCCAGCAGCCAAGGACCGGACCTCTACAATGAGCAGTTCTTC. Translated: CASSQGPDLYNEQFF.

This clone came up once. The chain combines TRBV7-6 with TRBJ2-1; D possibly matches TRBD1 or TRBD2 (6 bases each). The CDR3 totals 17 residues. Trimming removed 2 bases at V and 5 bases at J, with 19 bases between. Germline CDR1 SGHVS, CDR2 FNYEAQ. The CDR3: CASSLYGTGTPHNEQFF. In DNA form, the CDR3 reads TGTGCCAGCAGCTTATATGGGACTGGGACACCACACAATGAGCAGTTCTTC.

The chain joins TRBV4-1 to TRBJ2-6; 7 nucleotides line up with TRBD1. CDR1 and CDR2 from the germline V gene are MGHRA and YSYEKL. The CDR3 has 17 residues. V was clipped by 1 base and J by 2 bases; unmatched bases: 5. The CDR3 DNA sequence: TGCGCCAGCAGCCAAGGGGGACAGCACCCTGGGGCCAACGTCCTGACTTTC. This translates into CASSQGGQHPGANVLTF.

This rearrangement joins TRBV28 to TRBJ2-5; 9 bases line up with TRBD1. The DNA end is a closer match to TRBJ2-7, so the J assignment may be wrong. The CDR3 covers 16 residues. The germline V gene encodes CDR1 MDHEN and CDR2 SYDVKM. CDR3 in DNA: TGTGCCAGCAGTTTGAGTCGGGACAGGGCCTCCTACGAGCAGTACTTC. Translated: CASSLSRDRASYEQYF.

J is TRBJ2-1 and V is TRBV27; 8 bases line up with TRBD2. Germline V lookup: CDR1 MNHEY, CDR2 SMNVEV (reference sequence). This CDR3 is 15 amino acids long. With 4 bases clipped from V and 7 bases from J, the junction kept 9 bases outside the gene matches. Here the CDR3 DNA reads TGTGCCAGCAGTTCCCCCCGGGGGGGCCCAAATGAGCAGTTCTTC. Translating gives CASSSPRGGPNEQFF.

The chain carries TRBV9 and TRBJ1-6; the D is unclear. The CDR3 extends over 12 amino acids. Trimming pared 1 base from V and 7 bases from J, leaving 3 bases between. CDR1 and CDR2 (germline): SGDLS, YYNGEE. CDR3 loop: CASSVSNSPLHF. In DNA form, the CDR3 reads TGTGCCAGCAGCGTATCCAATTCACCCCTCCACTTT.

The chain joins TRBV9 to TRBJ2-3; 9 bases line up with TRBD2. The CDR3 loop spans 15 amino acids. Per the germline V gene, CDR1 is SGDLS and CDR2 is YYNGEE. With V trimmed by 2 bases and J by 2 bases, 3 bases remained unmatched. This chain's CDR3 is CASSVSGGNTDTQYF. As DNA, the CDR3 is TGTGCCAGCAGCGTCAGCGGGGGGAACACAGATACGCAGTATTTT.

The rearrangement links TRBV9 to TRBJ1-4; 8 nucleotides agree with TRBD1. The germline gives CDR1 SGDLS, CDR2 YYNGEE. This CDR3 comprises 15 residues. After removal of 3 bases from V and 2 bases from J, the junction contained 3 bases not matched to a gene. DNA for the CDR3: TGTGCCAGCAGCGGAAGACAGGGGACTAATGAAAAACTGTTTTTT. Its protein is CASSGRQGTNEKLFF.

This clone was detected once. The V call is TRBV6-1, the J call TRBJ1-1; 8 nucleotides agree with TRBD1. Trimming took 6 bases from V and 4 from J; bases not matched to a gene: 4. CDR1 MNHNS and CDR2 SASEGT come from the germline V gene. The CDR3 extends over 13 amino acids. This chain's CDR3 is CASRITGGTEAFF. As DNA, the CDR3 is TGTGCCAGCAGGATTACAGGGGGCACTGAAGCTTTCTTT.

The gene calls are TRBV19 and TRBJ1-5; D is ambiguous. The CDR3 spans 12 residues. V shed 5 bases and J shed 2 bases, with 4 bases lying between them. From germline, CDR1 is LNHDA and CDR2 SQIVND (reference sequence). CDR3 residues: CASSGGNQPQHF. CDR3 DNA sequence: TGTGCCAGTAGTGGAGGCAATCAGCCCCAGCATTTT.

This sequence joins TRBV7-6 and TRBJ1-2; 7 bases map to TRBD1. Per germline, CDR1 SGHVS and CDR2 FNYEAQ. The length of the CDR3 is 13 residues. After removal of 5 bases from V and 8 bases from J, the junction contained 8 bases not matched to a gene. CDR3 residues: CASSVDRVGGYTF. CDR3 DNA sequence: TGTGCCAGCAGCGTAGACAGGGTCGGCGGCTACACCTTC. The full variable domain, rest sourced from reference TRBV7-6 and TRBJ1-2, is GAGVSQSPRYKVTKRGQDVALRCDPISGHVSLYWYRQALGQGPEFLTYFNYEAQQDKSGLPNDRFSAERPEGSISTLTIQRTEQRDSAMYRCASSVDRVGGYTFGSGTRLTVV.

The V call is TRBV7-9, the J call TRBJ2-7; D not certain. Germline CDR1 is SEHNR and CDR2 is FQNEAQ (reference sequence). V lost 5 bases to trimming and J lost 2 bases, with 10 bases between them. CDR3 length: 13 residues. This CDR3 reads CASSPPGAYEQYF. Here the CDR3 DNA reads TGTGCCAGCAGCCCACCTGGGGCCTACGAGCAGTACTTC.